This TCR beta chain was found in a study of memory CD8 T cells in hepatitis C reinfection. Data came from immunoSEQ multiplex PCR; TCRdb stores just in-frame clones and leaves some out. This repertoire shows about 47,000 clones, approximately 87% found once; its top ten account for more than 0.95%. Time point noted: peak reinfection, 3 to 8 weeks after reinfection detection. Sorted cells were sequenced directly ex vivo without any in vitro expansion. Donors came from people who inject drugs enrolled in HEPCO, Canada. This TCR was sampled from a man aged 18 to 30 with hepatitis C virus infection. Sequencing was performed on naive CD8+ T cells sorted from blood.

CDR3 DNA sequence: TGTGCCAGCAGCTTAGGCCTGGGCAGTGGTGAAAAACTGTTTTTT. Protein sequence: CASSLGLGSGEKLFF. J is TRBJ1-4 and V is TRBV13; D ambiguous. The CDR3 runs 15 residues. Germline V gene data show CDR1 as PRHDT and CDR2 as FYEKMQ (reference sequence). Trimming shortened V by 0 bases and J by 7 bases, and 12 bases separated the two germline ends.